The TCR beta chain under discussion was sequenced for a study of shared clonotypes between healthy human individuals. Notes on the study in general: It was observed that 5% to 6.5% of naive CD4 clonotypes were shared across several donors. Memory subsets generally showed lower estimated richness than naive subsets. Despite large depth, rarefaction showed incomplete sorted-subset sequencing.

CDR3 length: 17 amino acids. CDR1 and CDR2 from the germline V gene are SGHRS and YFSETQ. V lost 3 bases and J lost 5; bases outside the gene matches: 17. Remarks on this clone: What it binds is unknown.

Naive CD8 cells, CD45RO-negative and positively selected for CCR7, excluded terminally differentiated effector memory CD45RA+ cells. The data were produced by immunoSEQ multiplex PCR, yet TCRdb's version contains in-frame clones alone and is incomplete. The sample records more than 2 million clones, approximately 92% being singletons. This TCR was recovered from a man aged 18-30 years in good health. Some clones in this sample may be carry-over from other donors' samples. The V and J genes are TRBV5-1 and TRBJ2-7; the match to TRBD1 covers 7 bases. The sample consisted of naive CD8+ T cells from PBMCs. The CDR3 DNA follows: TGCGCCAGCAGCTACGCCACGAGACAGGGTTTTGAGGACGAGCAGTACTTC. This encodes CASSYATRQGFEDEQYF.